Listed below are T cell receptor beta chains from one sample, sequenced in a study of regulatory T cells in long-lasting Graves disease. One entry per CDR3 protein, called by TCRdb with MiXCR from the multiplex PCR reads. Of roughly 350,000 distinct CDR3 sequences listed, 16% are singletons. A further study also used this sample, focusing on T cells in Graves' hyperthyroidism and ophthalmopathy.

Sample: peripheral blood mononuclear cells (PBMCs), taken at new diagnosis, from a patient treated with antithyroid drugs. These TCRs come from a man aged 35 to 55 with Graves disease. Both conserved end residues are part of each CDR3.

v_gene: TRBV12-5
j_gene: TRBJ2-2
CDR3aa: CASGMDRGQGADGELFF

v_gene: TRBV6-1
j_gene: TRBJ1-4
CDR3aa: CASSQEGGNEKLFF

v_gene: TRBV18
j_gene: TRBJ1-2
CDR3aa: CASSLRGDGYTF

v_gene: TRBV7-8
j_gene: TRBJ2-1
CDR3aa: CASSLLGGSSYNEQFF

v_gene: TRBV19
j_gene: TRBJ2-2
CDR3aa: CASLTREGSGELFF

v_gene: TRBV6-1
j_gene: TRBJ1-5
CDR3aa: CASSAWGNQPQHF

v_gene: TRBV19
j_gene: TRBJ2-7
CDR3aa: CASSIGLAGTYEQYF

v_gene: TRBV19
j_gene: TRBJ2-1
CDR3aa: CASSFIWGLTYYNEQFF

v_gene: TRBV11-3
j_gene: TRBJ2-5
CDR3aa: CASSLASGRLQETQYF

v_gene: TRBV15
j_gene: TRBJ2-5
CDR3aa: CATSRDVVRHEETQYF

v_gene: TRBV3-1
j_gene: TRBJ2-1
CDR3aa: CASSKTWDSYNEQFF

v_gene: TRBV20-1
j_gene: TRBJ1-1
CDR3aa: CSAPTGVNTEAFF

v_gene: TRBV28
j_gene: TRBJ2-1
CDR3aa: CASRRGDTYNEQFF